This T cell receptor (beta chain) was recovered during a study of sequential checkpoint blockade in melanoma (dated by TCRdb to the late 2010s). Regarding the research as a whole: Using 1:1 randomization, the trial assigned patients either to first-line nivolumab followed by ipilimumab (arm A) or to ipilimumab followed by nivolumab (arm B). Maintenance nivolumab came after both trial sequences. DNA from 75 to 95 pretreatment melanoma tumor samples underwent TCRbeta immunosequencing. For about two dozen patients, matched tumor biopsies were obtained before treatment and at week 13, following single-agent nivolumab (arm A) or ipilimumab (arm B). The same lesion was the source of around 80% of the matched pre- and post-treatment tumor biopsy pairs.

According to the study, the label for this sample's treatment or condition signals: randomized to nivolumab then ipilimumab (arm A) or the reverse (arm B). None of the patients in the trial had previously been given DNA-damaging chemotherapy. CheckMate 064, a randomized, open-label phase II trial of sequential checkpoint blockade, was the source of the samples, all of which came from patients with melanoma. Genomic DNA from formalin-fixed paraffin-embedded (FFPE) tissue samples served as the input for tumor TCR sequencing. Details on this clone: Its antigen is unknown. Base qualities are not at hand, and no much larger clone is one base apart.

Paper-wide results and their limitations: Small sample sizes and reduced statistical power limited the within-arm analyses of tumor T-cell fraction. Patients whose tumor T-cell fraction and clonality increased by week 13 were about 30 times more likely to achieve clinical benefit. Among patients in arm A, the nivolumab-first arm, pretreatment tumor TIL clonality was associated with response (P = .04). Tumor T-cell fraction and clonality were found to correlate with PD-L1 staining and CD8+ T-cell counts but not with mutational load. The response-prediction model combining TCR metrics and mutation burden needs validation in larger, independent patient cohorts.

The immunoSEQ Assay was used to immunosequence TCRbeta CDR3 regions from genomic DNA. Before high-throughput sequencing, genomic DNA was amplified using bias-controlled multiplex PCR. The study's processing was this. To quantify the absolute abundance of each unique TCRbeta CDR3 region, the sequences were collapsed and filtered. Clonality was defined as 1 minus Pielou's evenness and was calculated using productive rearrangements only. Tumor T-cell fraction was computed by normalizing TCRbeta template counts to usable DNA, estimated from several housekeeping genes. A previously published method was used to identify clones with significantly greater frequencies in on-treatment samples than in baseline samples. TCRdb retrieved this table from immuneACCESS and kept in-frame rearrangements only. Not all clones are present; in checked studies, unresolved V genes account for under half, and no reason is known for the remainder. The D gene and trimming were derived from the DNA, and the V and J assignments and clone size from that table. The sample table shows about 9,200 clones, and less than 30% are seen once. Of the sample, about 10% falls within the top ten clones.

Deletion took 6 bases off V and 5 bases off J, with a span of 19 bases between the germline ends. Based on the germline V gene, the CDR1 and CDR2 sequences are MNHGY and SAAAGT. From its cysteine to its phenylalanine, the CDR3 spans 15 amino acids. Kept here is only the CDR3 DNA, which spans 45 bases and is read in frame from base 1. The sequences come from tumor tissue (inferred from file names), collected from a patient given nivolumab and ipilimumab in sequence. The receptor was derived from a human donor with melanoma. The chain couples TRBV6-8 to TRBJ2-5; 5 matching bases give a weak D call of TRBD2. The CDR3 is CASSPGKGNGETQYF. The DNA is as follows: TGTGCCAGCAGCCCCGGGAAGGGAAACGGGGAGACCCAGTACTTC.